A selection of T cell receptor beta chains follows, all from one sample in a study of T cells in tuberculosis. The data were produced by immunoSEQ multiplex PCR, yet TCRdb's version contains in-frame clones alone and is incomplete. The sample holds more than 35,000 clones, 90% to 95% seen once. The sequencing sample was made of PBMCs. The receptors shown here come from a donor aged 10-29 years with latent tuberculosis or without tuberculosis infection. Each CDR3 is given with its conserved first and last residue. Each record gives: D gene, clone size, V gene, J gene, CDR3 protein, CDR3 DNA. D genes are given only for firm matches. Not all rows give a size; the values are once, few, many and, for expanded clones, a class.

D gene: NA; clone size: NA; V gene: TRBV5-1; J gene: TRBJ1-1; CDR3 protein: CASSRLQGFGTEAFF; CDR3 DNA: TGCGCCAGCAGCAGACTGCAGGGCTTTGGCACTGAAGCTTTCTTT
D gene: NA; clone size: NA; V gene: TRBV19; J gene: TRBJ1-5; CDR3 protein: CASSIYPDTHSNQPQHF; CDR3 DNA: TGTGCCAGTAGTATATACCCTGACACGCACAGCAATCAGCCCCAGCATTTT
D gene: TRBD2; clone size: few; V gene: TRBV5-5; J gene: TRBJ2-5; CDR3 protein: CASSSAGPGRETQYF; CDR3 DNA: TGTGCCAGCAGCTCGGCGGGCCCCGGGAGGGAGACCCAGTACTTC
D gene: NA; clone size: NA; V gene: TRBV27; J gene: TRBJ1-3; CDR3 protein: CASSLLGGAIYF; CDR3 DNA: TGTGCCAGCAGTTTATTAGGAGGCGCCATATATTTT
D gene: NA; clone size: NA; V gene: TRBV18; J gene: TRBJ1-2; CDR3 protein: CASSPFVEGNYGYTF; CDR3 DNA: TGTGCCAGCTCACCGTTCGTCGAGGGTAACTATGGCTACACCTTC
D gene: TRBD2; clone size: NA; V gene: TRBV12-5; J gene: TRBJ2-7; CDR3 protein: CASGLVSGRTYEQYF; CDR3 DNA: TGTGCTAGTGGTTTGGTTAGCGGGAGAACCTACGAGCAGTACTTC
D gene: TRBD2; clone size: NA; V gene: TRBV4-2; J gene: TRBJ2-7; CDR3 protein: CASSQDSGTINEQYF; CDR3 DNA: TGTGCCAGCAGCCAAGATAGCGGGACAATAAACGAGCAGTACTTC
D gene: NA; clone size: NA; V gene: TRBV6-1; J gene: TRBJ1-5; CDR3 protein: CASSESGGDQPQHF; CDR3 DNA: TGTGCCAGCAGTGAATCGGGGGGGGACCAGCCCCAGCATTTT
D gene: NA; clone size: once; V gene: TRBV9; J gene: TRBJ2-3; CDR3 protein: CASSESPGGTDTQYF; CDR3 DNA: TGTGCCAGCAGCGAATCCCCAGGCGGCACAGATACGCAGTATTTT
D gene: NA; clone size: once; V gene: TRBV4-1; J gene: TRBJ2-1; CDR3 protein: CASSQSLGGAGSNDEQFF; CDR3 DNA: TGCGCCAGCAGCCAAAGTCTTGGAGGGGCCGGGTCTAATGATGAGCAGTTCTTC
D gene: TRBD1; clone size: NA; V gene: TRBV10-3; J gene: TRBJ2-7; CDR3 protein: CAIRETGLLYEQYF; CDR3 DNA: TGTGCCATCAGAGAGACAGGGCTCCTCTACGAGCAGTACTTC
D gene: NA; clone size: NA; V gene: TRBV9; J gene: TRBJ1-1; CDR3 protein: CASSSWGGSGTEAFF; CDR3 DNA: TGTGCCAGCAGCTCGTGGGGGGGTTCCGGGACTGAAGCTTTCTTT
D gene: TRBD2; clone size: NA; V gene: TRBV6-5; J gene: TRBJ2-1; CDR3 protein: CASSYSTGGDLEFF; CDR3 DNA: TGTGCCAGCAGTTACTCGACCGGGGGGGATTTGGAGTTCTTC
D gene: TRBD1; clone size: NA; V gene: TRBV29-1; J gene: TRBJ1-2; CDR3 protein: CSVADRAEGYTF; CDR3 DNA: TGCAGCGTGGCCGACAGGGCGGAAGGCTACACCTTC
D gene: NA; clone size: once; V gene: TRBV19; J gene: TRBJ1-5; CDR3 protein: CASSEVFGQLRNQPQHF; CDR3 DNA: TGTGCCAGTAGTGAGGTGTTCGGCCAGCTACGCAATCAGCCCCAGCATTTT
D gene: TRBD1; clone size: few; V gene: TRBV4-1; J gene: TRBJ1-5; CDR3 protein: CASSPGQNSNQPQHF; CDR3 DNA: TGCGCCAGCAGCCCGGGACAGAATAGCAATCAGCCCCAGCATTTT
D gene: TRBD1; clone size: NA; V gene: TRBV27; J gene: TRBJ1-3; CDR3 protein: CASRDRPSGNTIYF; CDR3 DNA: TGTGCCAGCCGGGACAGGCCCTCTGGAAACACCATATATTTT
D gene: TRBD1; clone size: NA; V gene: TRBV27; J gene: TRBJ1-1; CDR3 protein: CASSIRQGAQAFF; CDR3 DNA: TGTGCCAGCAGTATACGACAGGGGGCTCAAGCTTTCTTT
D gene: TRBD2; clone size: NA; V gene: TRBV6-6; J gene: TRBJ2-1; CDR3 protein: CASSTRGGRAWDEQFF; CDR3 DNA: TGTGCCAGCAGTACTCGAGGCGGGAGGGCCTGGGATGAGCAGTTCTTC
D gene: NA; clone size: NA; V gene: TRBV10-3; J gene: TRBJ1-2; CDR3 protein: CAISEEGGYTF; CDR3 DNA: TGTGCCATCAGTGAAGAGGGCGGCTACACCTTC
D gene: NA; clone size: NA; V gene: TRBV5-8; J gene: TRBJ1-5; CDR3 protein: CASSLVVANQPQHF; CDR3 DNA: TGTGCCAGCAGCTTAGTAGTCGCAAATCAGCCCCAGCATTTT
D gene: NA; clone size: once; V gene: TRBV7-9; J gene: TRBJ2-1; CDR3 protein: CASSLVTRGQFF; CDR3 DNA: TGTGCCAGCAGCTTAGTGACAAGGGGGCAGTTCTTC
D gene: TRBD1; clone size: once; V gene: TRBV27; J gene: TRBJ1-2; CDR3 protein: CASSYFSGGDYGYTF; CDR3 DNA: TGTGCCAGCAGCTATTTTTCAGGGGGTGACTATGGCTACACCTTC
D gene: TRBD1; clone size: NA; V gene: TRBV6-5; J gene: TRBJ2-4; CDR3 protein: CASSSLNRGLLFLYF; CDR3 DNA: TGTGCCAGCAGTTCTCTCAACAGGGGGCTTTTATTCCTGTACTTC
D gene: NA; clone size: NA; V gene: TRBV4-1; J gene: TRBJ1-1; CDR3 protein: CASSQDRETGSIGAFF; CDR3 DNA: TGCGCCAGCAGCCAAGATAGGGAGACAGGCTCTATAGGGGCTTTCTTT
D gene: TRBD1; clone size: NA; V gene: TRBV5-6; J gene: TRBJ1-1; CDR3 protein: CASSLQGAWGNTEAFF; CDR3 DNA: TGTGCCAGCAGCTTACAGGGGGCATGGGGTAACACTGAAGCTTTCTTT
D gene: NA; clone size: NA; V gene: TRBV11-2; J gene: TRBJ1-2; CDR3 protein: CASSLPRAGGSGYTF; CDR3 DNA: TGTGCCAGCAGCTTACCCAGGGCGGGGGGCTCTGGCTACACCTTC
D gene: TRBD2; clone size: NA; V gene: TRBV30; J gene: TRBJ2-1; CDR3 protein: CAWSAGLAGALGQFF; CDR3 DNA: TGTGCCTGGAGTGCGGGTCTAGCGGGGGCCTTGGGGCAGTTCTTC
D gene: TRBD2; clone size: NA; V gene: TRBV5-1; J gene: TRBJ2-7; CDR3 protein: CASSLRREGLREQYF; CDR3 DNA: TGCGCCAGCAGCTTGAGACGGGAGGGCCTTCGGGAGCAGTACTTC
D gene: NA; clone size: NA; V gene: TRBV7-8; J gene: TRBJ2-3; CDR3 protein: CASSLGLGTDTQYF; CDR3 DNA: TGTGCCAGCAGCTTGGGACTGGGCACAGATACGCAGTATTTT
D gene: TRBD2; clone size: once; V gene: TRBV19; J gene: TRBJ2-1; CDR3 protein: CASSFTAGGLLSSYNEQFF; CDR3 DNA: TGTGCCAGTAGTTTCACAGCGGGAGGGCTTCTCAGCTCCTACAATGAGCAGTTCTTC
D gene: NA; clone size: NA; V gene: TRBV6-6; J gene: TRBJ2-1; CDR3 protein: CASQGGGEQFF; CDR3 DNA: TGTGCCAGCCAAGGGGGGGGTGAGCAGTTCTTC
D gene: TRBD1; clone size: NA; V gene: TRBV19; J gene: TRBJ2-7; CDR3 protein: CASSVRDRGYEQYF; CDR3 DNA: TGTGCCAGTAGTGTCCGGGACAGGGGCTACGAGCAGTACTTC
D gene: TRBD2; clone size: NA; V gene: TRBV4-1; J gene: TRBJ2-1; CDR3 protein: CASSQGGGGSYNEQFF; CDR3 DNA: TGCGCCAGCAGCCAAGGGGGGGGAGGTTCCTACAATGAGCAGTTCTTC
D gene: NA; clone size: NA; V gene: TRBV5-1; J gene: TRBJ1-2; CDR3 protein: CASSPRTRRVDYGHTF; CDR3 DNA: TGCGCCAGCAGCCCCAGGACCCGACGGGTTGACTATGGCCACACCTTC
D gene: TRBD1; clone size: NA; V gene: TRBV27; J gene: TRBJ1-4; CDR3 protein: CASSLQGANEKLFF; CDR3 DNA: TGTGCCAGCAGTTTGCAGGGGGCTAATGAAAAACTGTTTTTT
D gene: NA; clone size: NA; V gene: TRBV5-1; J gene: TRBJ1-4; CDR3 protein: CASSLLAASEKLFF; CDR3 DNA: TGCGCCAGCAGCTTGCTGGCGGCTTCGGAAAAACTGTTTTTT
D gene: TRBD1; clone size: NA; V gene: TRBV19; J gene: TRBJ1-2; CDR3 protein: CASSFSGTAYGYTF; CDR3 DNA: TGTGCCAGTAGTTTCTCCGGGACAGCCTATGGCTACACCTTC
D gene: NA; clone size: NA; V gene: TRBV19; J gene: TRBJ1-5; CDR3 protein: CASSIATYSNQPQHF; CDR3 DNA: TGTGCCAGTAGTATCGCCACTTATAGCAATCAGCCCCAGCATTTT
D gene: TRBD1; clone size: once; V gene: TRBV27; J gene: TRBJ1-5; CDR3 protein: CASPLGTGHYSNQPQHF; CDR3 DNA: TGTGCCAGCCCTCTAGGGACAGGGCATTATAGCAATCAGCCCCAGCATTTT
D gene: NA; clone size: NA; V gene: TRBV9; J gene: TRBJ1-2; CDR3 protein: CASSPANSNYGYTF; CDR3 DNA: TGTGCCAGCAGCCCTGCAAACAGTAACTATGGCTACACCTTC
D gene: TRBD2; clone size: NA; V gene: TRBV9; J gene: TRBJ2-1; CDR3 protein: CASSELGLGVHEQFF; CDR3 DNA: TGTGCCAGCAGCGAATTGGGACTAGGGGTCCATGAGCAGTTCTTC
D gene: TRBD1; clone size: NA; V gene: TRBV13; J gene: TRBJ1-2; CDR3 protein: CASSPQGDYGYTF; CDR3 DNA: TGTGCCAGCAGCCCACAGGGGGACTATGGCTACACCTTC
D gene: NA; clone size: NA; V gene: TRBV19; J gene: TRBJ1-1; CDR3 protein: CASSMLGAYEAFF; CDR3 DNA: TGTGCCAGTAGTATGTTAGGGGCCTATGAAGCTTTCTTT
D gene: TRBD1; clone size: NA; V gene: TRBV6-5; J gene: TRBJ1-3; CDR3 protein: CASSWDRYLRNTIYF; CDR3 DNA: TGTGCCAGCAGTTGGGACAGGTACCTGCGAAACACCATATATTTT
D gene: NA; clone size: NA; V gene: TRBV5-1; J gene: TRBJ1-2; CDR3 protein: CASSQSRGNYGYTF; CDR3 DNA: TGCGCCAGCAGCCAGTCTAGGGGGAACTATGGCTACACCTTC
D gene: NA; clone size: NA; V gene: TRBV5-1; J gene: TRBJ1-1; CDR3 protein: CASSLDTLLEAFF; CDR3 DNA: TGCGCCAGCAGCTTGGACACCTTATTAGAAGCTTTCTTT
D gene: TRBD1; clone size: NA; V gene: TRBV15; J gene: TRBJ2-5; CDR3 protein: CATSWDRLEETQYF; CDR3 DNA: TGTGCCACCAGCTGGGACAGGTTGGAAGAGACCCAGTACTTC
D gene: TRBD1; clone size: NA; V gene: TRBV30; J gene: TRBJ1-1; CDR3 protein: CAWSTKTGATEAFF; CDR3 DNA: TGTGCCTGGAGTACCAAGACAGGGGCTACTGAAGCTTTCTTT